The 5 T cell receptor beta chains listed next were all sequenced from one sample in a study of T cells in Graves' hyperthyroidism and ophthalmopathy. TCR beta CDR3 sequences were amplified from RNA transcripts. TCR CDR3 underwent first-round RT-PCR with the HTBI primer set. TCRdb recomputed calls from the multiplex PCR reads with MiXCR, one row per CDR3 protein. The sample has a few hundred thousand distinct CDR3 sequences, less than 25% seen once. Sequenced sample: blood. The receptor set was obtained from a man between 18 and 35 years old with Graves' hyperthyroidism.

There are a few counts of this clonotype. A read error may produce the germline difference seen at one junction end. The chain recombines TRBV11-3 with TRBJ1-2, with no clear D. This CDR3 has 16 amino acids. Germline V gene sequence: CDR1 SGHNT, CDR2 YENEEA. CDR3 in DNA: TGTACCAGCAGCTCTAGTAGGAGACGGGTCGAAAAAGGCTACACCTTC. This translates into CTSSSSRRRVEKGYTF.

This clonotype was counted many times. This rearrangement joins TRBV27 to TRBJ1-2, with 7 bases aligning to TRBD1. Germline V CDR1 and CDR2: MNHEY, SMNVEV (reference sequence). With V trimmed by 8 bases and J by 4 bases, 19 bases remained unmatched. This CDR3 is built from 17 residues. The CDR3 reads CASGDPLTWDSLYGYTF. The CDR3 region has the DNA TGTGCCAGCGGGGACCCCTTGACTTGGGACAGCCTCTATGGCTACACCTTC.

The chain carries TRBV6-2 or TRBV6-3 and TRBJ1-5; TRBD1 is a possible D gene (5 bases). V shed 6 bases and J shed 0 bases, with 15 bases lying between them. The CDR3 has 16 amino acids. CDR1 is MNHEY, CDR2 SVGEGT, per germline. CDR3 sequence reads: CASRPGADNSNQPQHF. The CDR3 coding sequence is TGTGCCAGCAGACCCGGGGCAGACAATAGCAATCAGCCCCAGCATTTT.

Many counts were recorded for this clonotype. J is TRBJ2-7 and V is TRBV10-3; 10 bases map to TRBD1. Germline V lookup: CDR1 ENHRY, CDR2 SYGVKD. After removal of 6 bases from V and 1 base from J, the junction contained 6 bases not matched to a gene. The CDR3 extends over 15 amino acids. CDR3 DNA: TGTGCCATCAGATCAGACAGGGGGCTTTCCTACGAGCAGTACTTC. Translating it yields CAIRSDRGLSYEQYF.

The V gene is TRBV15, the J gene TRBJ2-6, with D possibly being TRBD1 (6 bases). V was shortened by 4 bases and J by 1 base, with 26 bases between the two germline ends. Looked up from germline, CDR1 is LNHNV and CDR2 is YYDKDF (reference sequence). CDR3 size: 21 residues. CDR3 sequence reads: CATSTPWVQRGFESGANVLTF. In nucleotides, the CDR3 is TGTGCCACCAGCACTCCTTGGGTCCAGAGGGGGTTCGAATCTGGGGCCAACGTCCTGACTTTC.